This T cell receptor beta chain was obtained from a study of cytomegalovirus exposure and HLA in healthy donors. Here immunoSEQ multiplex PCR was the method, and the copy in TCRdb shows in-frame clones only, minus some. The table includes 150,000 to 200,000 clones, 85% detected once. This CDR3 is 17 amino acids long. The germline CDR1 and CDR2 sequences are SGHDT and YYEEEE. The junction had 9 bases not matched to a gene; V was cut back by 0 bases and J by 3 bases. Study-wide points: Many donors carried some public TCRs, although rarity characterized most TCR sequences.

Regarding this clone: Antigen specificity is unknown.

The TCR was taken from a man younger than 45 in good health and CMV-seropositive. The sample taken for sequencing was PBMCs. This chain links TRBV5-6 with TRBJ1-2; 9 nucleotides agree with TRBD1. CDR3 DNA sequence: TGTGCCAGCAGCTTGGGGGGTACAGGGGGCCTATACTATGGCTACACCTTC. Its protein product is CASSLGGTGGLYYGYTF.